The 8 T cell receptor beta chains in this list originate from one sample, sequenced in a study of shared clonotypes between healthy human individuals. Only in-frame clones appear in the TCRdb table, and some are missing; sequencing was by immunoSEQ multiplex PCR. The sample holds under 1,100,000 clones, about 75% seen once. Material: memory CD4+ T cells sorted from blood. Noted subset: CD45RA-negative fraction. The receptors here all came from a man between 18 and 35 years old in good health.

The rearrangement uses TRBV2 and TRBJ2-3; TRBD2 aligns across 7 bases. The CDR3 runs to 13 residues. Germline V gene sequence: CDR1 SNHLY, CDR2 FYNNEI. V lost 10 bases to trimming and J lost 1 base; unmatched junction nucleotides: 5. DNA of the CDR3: TGTGCCACAAAGACTAGCCGCACAGATACGCAGTATTTT. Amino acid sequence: CATKTSRTDTQYF.

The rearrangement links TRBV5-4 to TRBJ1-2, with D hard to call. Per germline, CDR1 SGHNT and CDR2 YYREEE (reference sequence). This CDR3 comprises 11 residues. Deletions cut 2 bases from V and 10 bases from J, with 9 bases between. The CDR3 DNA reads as TGTGCCAGCAGCTTAGACCGTCACTACACCTTC. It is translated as CASSLDRHYTF.

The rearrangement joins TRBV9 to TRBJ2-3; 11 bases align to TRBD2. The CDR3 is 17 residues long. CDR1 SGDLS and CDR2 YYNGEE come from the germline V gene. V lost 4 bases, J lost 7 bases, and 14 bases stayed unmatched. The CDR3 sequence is CASSRDLAGGQSNTQYF. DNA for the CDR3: TGTGCCAGCAGCCGTGACCTAGCGGGGGGTCAATCAAATACGCAGTATTTT.

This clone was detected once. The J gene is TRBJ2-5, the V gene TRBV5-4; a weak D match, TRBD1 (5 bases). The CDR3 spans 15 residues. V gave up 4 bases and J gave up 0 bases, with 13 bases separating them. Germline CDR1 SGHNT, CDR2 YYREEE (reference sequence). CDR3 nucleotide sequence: TGTGCCAGCAGCCCGTTGGACAAGTACCAAGAGACCCAGTACTTC. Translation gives CASSPLDKYQETQYF.

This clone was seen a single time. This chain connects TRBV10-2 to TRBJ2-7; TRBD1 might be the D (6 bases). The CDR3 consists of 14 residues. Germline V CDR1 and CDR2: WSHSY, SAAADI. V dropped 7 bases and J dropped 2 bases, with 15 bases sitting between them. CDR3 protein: CASMDSGFTYEQYF. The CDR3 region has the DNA TGCGCCAGCATGGACAGCGGCTTTACCTACGAGCAGTACTTC.

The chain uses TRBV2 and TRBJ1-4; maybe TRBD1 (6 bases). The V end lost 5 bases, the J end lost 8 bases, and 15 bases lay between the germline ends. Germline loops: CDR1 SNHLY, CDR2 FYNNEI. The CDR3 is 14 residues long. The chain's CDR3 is CASSPQGLREKLFF. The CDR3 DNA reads TGTGCCAGCAGTCCACAGGGTTTGAGGGAAAAACTGTTTTTT.

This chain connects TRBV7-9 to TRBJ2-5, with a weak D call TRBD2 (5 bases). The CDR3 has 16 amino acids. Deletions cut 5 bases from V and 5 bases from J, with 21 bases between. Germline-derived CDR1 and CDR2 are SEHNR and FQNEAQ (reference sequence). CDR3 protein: CASSHPLQRVRETQYF. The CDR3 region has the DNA TGTGCCAGCAGCCATCCCCTACAGAGGGTGCGGGAGACCCAGTACTTC.

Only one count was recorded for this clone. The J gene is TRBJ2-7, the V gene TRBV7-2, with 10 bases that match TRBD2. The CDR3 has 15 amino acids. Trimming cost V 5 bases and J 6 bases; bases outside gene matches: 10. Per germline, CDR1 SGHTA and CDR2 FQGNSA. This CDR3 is CASSELAGWVGEQYF. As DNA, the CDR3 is TGTGCCAGCAGCGAACTAGCGGGATGGGTGGGCGAGCAGTACTTC.